One sample yielded the 3 T cell receptor beta chains listed below, sequenced in a study of T cells in Graves' hyperthyroidism and ophthalmopathy. Amplification of TCR beta CDR3 regions used RNA as the template. The TCR CDR3 first-round RT-PCR relied on the HTBI primer set. One entry per CDR3 protein results from TCRdb running MiXCR on the multiplex PCR reads. The sample contains approximately 520,000 distinct CDR3 sequences, roughly a quarter of which appear only once. The sequencing sample was made of blood. The receptor set was obtained from a woman aged 25 to 39 with Graves' ophthalmopathy.

The chain is built from TRBV6-1 and TRBJ1-2, with 7 bases lining up with TRBD1. CDR1 and CDR2 (germline): MNHNS, SASEGT. CDR3 size: 14 residues. V trimming: 6 bases; J trimming: 1 base; junction bases outside the gene matches: 5. In DNA, the CDR3 is TGTGCCAGCAGAGCGACAGGGAGTAACTATGGCTACACCTTC. Its translation is CASRATGSNYGYTF.

The chain links TRBV12-3 or TRBV12-4 to TRBJ2-5; D may be TRBD2 (5 bases). V lost 2 bases to trimming and J lost 2 bases, with 18 bases between them. The CDR3 is made up of 17 amino acids. The CDR3 sequence: CASSLSRMISAQETQYF. CDR3 DNA: TGTGCCAGCAGTTTATCAAGGATGATTAGCGCACAAGAGACCCAGTACTTC.

This clonotype was recorded many times. The chain recombines TRBV3-1 with TRBJ1-1; TRBD1 is a possible D gene (5 bases). The germline V gene encodes CDR1 LGHDT and CDR2 YNNKEL (reference sequence). The V end was cut by 4 bases, the J end by 0 bases, with 6 bases between. CDR3 length: 13 amino acids. The CDR3 DNA reads TGTGCCAGCAGCCGCAGGGTGAACACTGAAGCTTTCTTT. Protein sequence: CASSRRVNTEAFF.